The source of this T cell receptor beta chain is a study of monozygotic twins with inflammatory bowel disease. Study findings and constraints: IBD patients, compared with healthy twins, shared fewer clonotypes with others (especially with disease activity).

This CDR3 has 16 residues. A total RNA quantity of 3500 ng went into each TCR library. Following a re-call of the 5' RACE reads, TCRdb has one entry per CDR3 protein and lacks DNA. The table lists over 110,000 distinct CDR3 sequences. For this clonotype: Its antigen is unknown.

Whole blood served as the source of total RNA, and no T cell sorting took place. The receptor comes from a human donor with ulcerative colitis or Crohn's disease, or a healthy co-twin of an affected twin (not recorded which). Sequenced: blood. V usage is TRBV12-3 or TRBV12-4 and J usage is TRBJ2-5; TCRdb's D gene call, TRBD1, goes unchecked for lack of DNA. CDR3 sequence: CASSWDRNTFQETQYF.